This TCR beta chain was sequenced in a study of B cell selection in AIRE deficiency. The study's findings and limits: Patient Tconv cells held about 31% of Treg sequences shared by healthy donors.

About this clone: Its target is unknown.

Sequencing was performed with immunoSEQ multiplex PCR; in TCRdb, only in-frame clones are kept and a portion is missing. This table holds 12,000 to 15,000 clones, about 93% found once. Regulatory T cells were sorted as CD4+CD25hiCD127low/negative cells. The germline V gene has CDR1 SGHAT and CDR2 FQNNGV. Trimming took 3 bases from V and 0 from J, leaving 1 base between them. This CDR3 comprises 12 residues. The chain is built from TRBV11-2 and TRBJ2-3; D unclear. The sequence was obtained from a human donor with AIRE deficiency. The sample was Tregs sorted from PBMCs. The CDR3 DNA is TGTGCCAGCAGCTTCAGCACAGATACGCAGTATTTT. This codes for CASSFSTDTQYF.